This record covers a single T cell receptor (beta chain). Anyone with autoimmune disease history or systemic immunosuppression was excluded. The V gene's germline CDR1 is SGHTA and CDR2 FQGNSA. There are 14 residues in the CDR3. Trimming pared 1 base from V and 7 bases from J, leaving 11 bases between. TCRdb keeps only in-frame clones here, not all; method: immunoSEQ multiplex PCR. The sample holds around 62,000 clones, over 70% seen once. The data were obtained in a study of OX40 agonist ivuxolimab in advanced cancers. Study as a whole: Age averaged around 58 years (range roughly 20 to 90), and more than 80% were male.

The V call is TRBV7-2, the J call TRBJ2-1; D uncertain. The starting material was CD4+ or CD8+ T cells sorted from blood, obtained in a trial of the OX40 agonist ivuxolimab. This TCR came from an adult with an advanced solid tumor such as melanoma, head and neck, liver or kidney cancer. The CDR3 sequence is CASSLDAHWNEQFF. Here the CDR3 DNA reads TGTGCCAGCAGCTTAGACGCACACTGGAATGAGCAGTTCTTC.